A selection of T cell receptor beta chains follows, all from one sample in a study of cytomegalovirus exposure and HLA in healthy donors. Measured with immunoSEQ multiplex PCR; TCRdb has only the in-frame clones, and not every one. The table shows about 160,000 clones, with 80% to 90% occurring only once. The sample taken for sequencing was PBMCs. The receptors shown here come from a woman under 40 in good health and CMV-seropositive. The CDR3 runs from the conserved cysteine through the conserved F or W. D genes are given only for firm matches. The size field is filled for only some rows; it gives once, few, many or a size class.

v_gene	d_gene	j_gene	abundance	CDR3nt	CDR3aa
TRBV4-3	TRBD2	TRBJ2-5	.	TGCGCCAGCAGCCAAGAAGGACTAGCGGGAATGGGGGAGACCCAGTACTTC	CASSQEGLAGMGETQYF
TRBV4-3	TRBD2	TRBJ2-5	.	TGCGCCAGCAGCCAAGTTCGCGGGGGGGCCTGGGAGACCCAGTACTTC	CASSQVRGGAWETQYF
TRBV28	.	TRBJ2-7	.	TGTGCCAGCACCTCCACCGTGGGGAGCGAGCAGTACTTC	CASTSTVGSEQYF
TRBV6-6	TRBD1	TRBJ1-4	.	TGTGCCAGCAGTGGGGACAGGTCGGACGTTGAAAAACTGTTTTTT	CASSGDRSDVEKLFF
TRBV7-9	TRBD1	TRBJ1-2	.	TGTGCCAGCAGCTTAGGAGGGGGCGGGCCTAACTATGGCTACACCTTC	CASSLGGGGPNYGYTF
TRBV4-2	.	TRBJ1-1	few	TGTGCCAGCAGCCCATCACCAGGGAAATTAGCTTTCTTT	CASSPSPGKLAFF
TRBV28	.	TRBJ1-5	.	TGTGCCAGCACACTTCCGGCAGGGGTCAATCAGCCCCAGCATTTT	CASTLPAGVNQPQHF
TRBV9	.	TRBJ2-2	.	TGTGCCAGAGAGCTAGGGGACACCGGGGAGCTGTTTTTT	CARELGDTGELFF
TRBV5-1	.	TRBJ2-6	.	TGCGCCAGCAGCTTGGCCACTCTTCGCTCTGGGGCCAACGTCCTGACTTTC	CASSLATLRSGANVLTF
TRBV4-2	TRBD2	TRBJ2-7	.	TGTGCCAGCAGCCAAGCCAACGCGGGGGGGGCCTACGAGCAGTACTTC	CASSQANAGGAYEQYF
TRBV6-1	.	TRBJ2-4	.	TGTGCCAGCAGCCGGACCGGGCCGGGGAACATTCAGTACTTC	CASSRTGPGNIQYF
TRBV30	.	TRBJ2-3	.	TGTGCCTGGAGTCCCACGGTCGGGGATACGCAGTATTTT	CAWSPTVGDTQYF
TRBV20-1	.	TRBJ2-7	.	TGCAGTGCTAACCAGGCCTACGAGCAGTACTTC	CSANQAYEQYF
TRBV28	TRBD2	TRBJ2-1	.	TGTGCCAGCAGTTTAATCAGGACTAGCCACAATGAGCAGTTCTTC	CASSLIRTSHNEQFF
TRBV2	.	TRBJ1-2	.	TGTGCCAGCAGTGAGGAGATGAACTATGGCTACACCTTC	CASSEEMNYGYTF
TRBV18	.	TRBJ1-2	.	TGTGCCAGCTCACCAACAACGGGGGTCATGGATGGCTACACCTTC	CASSPTTGVMDGYTF
TRBV11-2	.	TRBJ1-4	.	TGTGCCAGCAGCCTCTTGGGGAGGACTAATGAAAAACTGTTTTTT	CASSLLGRTNEKLFF
TRBV11-1	.	TRBJ2-3	.	TGTGCCAGCAGCCTGGGTAGCACTTCAGATACGCAGTATTTT	CASSLGSTSDTQYF
TRBV15	TRBD1	TRBJ1-1	.	TGTGCCACCAGCAGGGATATACAGGGGGGGTTTACTGAAGCTTTCTTT	CATSRDIQGGFTEAFF
TRBV29-1	.	TRBJ2-7	.	TGCAGCGGCTTAGGGGGAAAGGGAATCGCGGAGCAGTACTTC	CSGLGGKGIAEQYF
TRBV10-3	.	TRBJ2-3	.	TGTGCCATCAGTGAGTCCCTAGCCCTCACAGATACGCAGTATTTT	CAISESLALTDTQYF
TRBV12-5	.	TRBJ2-6	.	TGTGCTAGTGGTGAAAGACGCTCCAGGGCTGGGGCCAACGTCCTGACTTTC	CASGERRSRAGANVLTF
TRBV9	TRBD2	TRBJ2-2	.	TGTGCCAGCAGCGTATATGCGGGGGAGAACACCGGGGAGCTGTTTTTT	CASSVYAGENTGELFF
TRBV5-1	TRBD2	TRBJ2-3	few	TGCGCCAGCAGCTTGGGAGCGGGGGCGCCTTTATCGAGCACAGATACGCAGTATTTT	CASSLGAGAPLSSTDTQYF
TRBV7-9	TRBD1	TRBJ2-2	.	TGTGCCAGCAGCTTAGGACAGGGTAACACCGGGGAGCTGTTTTTT	CASSLGQGNTGELFF
TRBV7-8	TRBD1	TRBJ2-5	.	TGTGCCAGCACTAGATCGACAGGGGAAGAGACCCAGTACTTC	CASTRSTGEETQYF
TRBV5-6	.	TRBJ2-1	.	TGTGCCAGCAGCTTGGGGGGGGACTACAATGAGCAGTTCTTC	CASSLGGDYNEQFF
TRBV5-1	TRBD1	TRBJ2-5	.	TGCGCCAGCATCGGACAGGGCAACTCCAAAGAGACCCAGTACTTC	CASIGQGNSKETQYF
TRBV7-6	.	TRBJ2-7	.	TGTGCAACCTCCAAGGACAGAGCCTACGAGCAGTACTTC	CATSKDRAYEQYF
TRBV9	TRBD2	TRBJ2-5	.	TGTGCCAGCAGCTCCCGACTAGCCCAAGAGACCCAGTACTTC	CASSSRLAQETQYF
TRBV6-5	.	TRBJ1-1	.	TGTGCCAGCACGTACAGGCGAAACACTGAAGCTTTCTTT	CASTYRRNTEAFF
TRBV9	.	TRBJ1-2	.	TGTGCCAGCAGCGTAGCGGGGGGGTTCTATGGCTACACCTTC	CASSVAGGFYGYTF
TRBV4-2	TRBD2	TRBJ2-3	.	TGTGCCAGCAGCCAAGTTCCCACGAGCGGGGGCACAGATACGCAGTATTTT	CASSQVPTSGGTDTQYF